Listed below are T cell receptor beta chains from one sample, sequenced in a study of CD8+CD57+ T cells in acquired aplastic anemia. TCRdb reanalysed the reads using MiXCR and keeps one entry per CDR3 protein. Among around 250,000 distinct CDR3 sequences listed, 56% were seen once. Source material: sorted CD4+, CD8+, or CD8+CD57+ T cells (not recorded which) from PBMCs. Every receptor here comes from a human donor with severe aplastic anemia or a healthy control (not recorded which). The conserved cysteine and the conserved F or W are not part of the CDR3 here. Each record gives: J gene, V gene, CDR3 protein.

>TRBJ2-7|TRBV15
ATSRDRDRTYEQY
>TRBJ2-2|TRBV2
ASRVRVTGELF
>TRBJ1-1|TRBV12-3/TRBV12-4
ASRQTGVNTEAF
>TRBJ2-1|TRBV7-9
ASSLALAVYNEQF
>TRBJ2-5|TRBV20-1
SASPGTGDQETQY
>TRBJ2-5|TRBV5-1
ASRVGFAETQY
>TRBJ1-1|TRBV20-1
SATAGGFNTEAF
>TRBJ1-2|TRBV12-3/TRBV12-4
ASSLGTAGNT
>TRBJ1-4|TRBV5-4
ASSQGYSATNEKLF
>TRBJ2-5|TRBV10-3
AISENPRQLRGETQY
>TRBJ1-1|TRBV29-1
SVYQGGTEAF
>TRBJ1-2|TRBV19
ARSTHNTGIPYGYT
>TRBJ2-2|TRBV3-1
ASSQAALAGVTGELF
>TRBJ2-5|TRBV5-6
ASSLVSGPQETQY
>TRBJ2-7|TRBV29-1
SVAEQGQGNEQY
>TRBJ2-7|TRBV10-3
AISSPDSYEQY
>TRBJ1-4|TRBV25-1
ASSDRLQTNEKLF
>TRBJ1-2|TRBV2
ASRAYRENYGYT
>TRBJ2-7|TRBV2
ASTWTGGLGEQY
>TRBJ2-3|TRBV7-3
ASSLRGQFTDTQY
>TRBJ2-1|TRBV19
ASSKGEVSPRVEQF
>TRBJ2-5|TRBV15
ATSLAGKETQY
>TRBJ2-1|TRBV20-1
SASQRDKYNEQF
>TRBJ1-4|TRBV27
ASSLLATNEKLF
>TRBJ2-1|TRBV20-1
SARDREQF
>TRBJ2-7|TRBV15
ATSSGRGRALREQY
>TRBJ2-7|TRBV5-1
ASSNFMGQGADEQY
>TRBJ1-4|TRBV20-1
SAKGDSSNEKLF
>TRBJ2-5|TRBV2
ASSLGWRRGLIQETQY
>TRBJ1-1|TRBV2
ASSDRGVANAEAF
>TRBJ2-2|TRBV11-3
ASSRDRTGELF
>TRBJ2-1|TRBV5-6
ASSRTSGGLNEQF
>TRBJ2-3|TRBV10-3
AIGGSGGAGGDTQY
>TRBJ1-5|TRBV12-3/TRBV12-4
ASSSSHLSNQPQH
>TRBJ1-1|TRBV6-6
ASSSGRTEAF
>TRBJ2-1|TRBV20-1
SASGLAGYNEQF
>TRBJ2-7|TRBV19
ASSRPRETGRLGEQY
>TRBJ2-5|TRBV20-1
SASRTMKETQY
>TRBJ1-1|TRBV6-6
ASNPDRYTEAF
>TRBJ1-6|TRBV15
AASVPGTFRTLH
>TRBJ2-2|TRBV19
ASSTTRYTGELF
>TRBJ2-6|TRBV5-6
ASSPGSGANVLT
>TRBJ2-1|TRBV20-1
SATSGGAHNEQF
>TRBJ1-2|TRBV10-3
AISRQGYGYT
>TRBJ2-3|TRBV19
ASRKPGRDTDTQY
>TRBJ2-7|TRBV24-1
ATPLRPTYEQY
>TRBJ2-7|TRBV2
ASNSGLAGYEQY
>TRBJ1-2|TRBV7-2
ASSLVVRSDYGYT
>TRBJ1-1|TRBV2
ASSSFRAF
>TRBJ1-6|TRBV20-1
SAIRQGVDSPLH
>TRBJ1-6|TRBV4-3
ASSQDYGGAYNSPLH